The rows below give T cell receptor beta chains drawn from one sample of a study of cytomegalovirus exposure and HLA in healthy donors. TCRdb's table, derived via immunoSEQ multiplex PCR, lists solely in-frame clones and lacks some. The sample lists roughly 120,000 clones, 65% to 80% occurring once. The sample comprised PBMCs. The receptors were sampled from a woman between 35 and 50 years old in good health and CMV-seropositive. Each CDR3 is given with its conserved first and last residue. Fields, in order: CDR3 DNA, CDR3 protein, V gene, clone size, D gene, J gene. D genes are given only for firm matches. Size tells how often a clone was seen (once, few, many) or the class of an expanded clone, and some rows leave it out.

TGTGCCATCAGATCAGGGTCGGAAACTGAAGCTTTCTTT CAIRSGSETEAFF TRBV10-3 few NA TRBJ1-1
TGTGCCTGGACTGTTCAGTCTGAAGCTTTCTTT CAWTVQSEAFF TRBV30 few NA TRBJ1-1
TGTGCCAGCAGTGAACAGGGGAATAGGGAGACCCAGTACTTC CASSEQGNRETQYF TRBV2 NA NA TRBJ2-5
TGTGCCAGCAGCAAACCTAGCGGGGACAGCTCCTACGAGCAGTACTTC CASSKPSGDSSYEQYF TRBV7-9 NA TRBD2 TRBJ2-7
TGTGCCTGCCTACCCGACAGGGGGATGTCTGGAAACACCATATATTTT CACLPDRGMSGNTIYF TRBV30 NA TRBD1 TRBJ1-3
TGCAGCGTTAGCGGACTAGCGGGAAACTACGAGCAGTACTTC CSVSGLAGNYEQYF TRBV29-1 NA TRBD2 TRBJ2-7
TGTGCCAGCAGTGGAAGTGGGCACAGTGAGCAGTTCTTC CASSGSGHSEQFF TRBV6-4 once NA TRBJ2-1
TGCGCCAGCAGCTTGAATCTAGCTGGTGGCGGGGAGCTGTTTTTT CASSLNLAGGGELFF TRBV5-1 NA NA TRBJ2-2
TGTGCCAGCAGCCTAGCGGGAGGGCCCTACGAGCAGTACTTC CASSLAGGPYEQYF TRBV7-2 NA TRBD2 TRBJ2-7
TGTGCCAGCAGTTATTCAGTCCACCCGGGAGGCTACACCTTC CASSYSVHPGGYTF TRBV28 NA NA TRBJ1-2
TGTGCCAGCAGCTTACAGGGTGAAAACATTCAGTACTTC CASSLQGENIQYF TRBV5-8 NA NA TRBJ2-4
TGTGCCAGCAGCTTACAGGGGGCGGGCTATGGCTACACCTTC CASSLQGAGYGYTF TRBV5-4 NA TRBD1 TRBJ1-2
TGTGCCAGCAGCCGACCGGGACTACAAACCTACGAGCAGTACTTC CASSRPGLQTYEQYF TRBV6-6 NA TRBD2 TRBJ2-7
TGTGCCAGCAGCCCTTTAAAAGCAGGGAAGTCCTATAATTCACCCCTCCACTTT CASSPLKAGKSYNSPLHF TRBV28 NA NA TRBJ1-6
TGTGCCAGCAGTTCCCACCTATCATCCGGGACTAGCGGGAGGGCTCGGTACGAGCAGTACTTC CASSSHLSSGTSGRARYEQYF TRBV28 few TRBD2 TRBJ2-7
TGTGCCAGTAGCCGAAAGTCGGGGTCCGCGTATGGCTACACCTTC CASSRKSGSAYGYTF TRBV19 once NA TRBJ1-2
TGTGCCAGCGCTTGGGGGCCCCGGGAACTGTACTTC CASAWGPRELYF TRBV25-1 medium-sized NA TRBJ2-7
TGCGCCAGCAGCCCTGTGGATACGCAGTATTTT CASSPVDTQYF TRBV10-2 NA NA TRBJ2-3
TGTGCCAGCAGTGAAAGGAGATTATACGAGCAGTACTTC CASSERRLYEQYF TRBV2 NA NA TRBJ2-7
TGTGCCAGCAGCCAAGCGTCCGCGGGAGAGTACAATGAGCAGTTCTTC CASSQASAGEYNEQFF TRBV4-2 NA TRBD2 TRBJ2-1
TGTGCCAGCAGCCAAACTAAAGGGGGTCGTTCCTACAATGAGCAGTTCTTC CASSQTKGGRSYNEQFF TRBV14 NA NA TRBJ2-1
TGTGCCACCCGCGGACTAGCGTCCAACAATGAGCAGTTCTTC CATRGLASNNEQFF TRBV19 NA TRBD2 TRBJ2-1
TGTGCCAGCAGCGCCGGACAGGGGAGGGACATTCAGTACTTC CASSAGQGRDIQYF TRBV9 NA TRBD1 TRBJ2-4
TGCGCCAGCAGCCCGGGACATGAGAACACTGAAGCTTTCTTT CASSPGHENTEAFF TRBV5-1 NA NA TRBJ1-1
TGCGCCAGCAGCTTTGGGTCAGGGCTGTCCGACGAGCAGTACTTC CASSFGSGLSDEQYF TRBV5-1 NA NA TRBJ2-7
TGTGCCAGCAGCTTAGGGGCAGGGTACCAAGAGACCCAGTACTTC CASSLGAGYQETQYF TRBV11-2 NA NA TRBJ2-5
TGTGCCAGCAGTCCCTTAGAGGGTAACACTGAAGCTTTCTTT CASSPLEGNTEAFF TRBV27 NA NA TRBJ1-1
TGTGCCAGCAGTGAAATATGGGACGCGGGGGAGCAGTACTTC CASSEIWDAGEQYF TRBV25-1 NA NA TRBJ2-7
TGTGCCAGGGAACGGGCGGGACCCGGCGGGGAGCTGTTTTTT CARERAGPGGELFF TRBV7-2 NA NA TRBJ2-2
TGCGCCAGCAGCCCACAGGGTTTGGCTGAGCAGTTCTTC CASSPQGLAEQFF TRBV5-1 NA NA TRBJ2-1
TGTGCCAGCAGATGGTTCTCCTACGAGCAGTACTTC CASRWFSYEQYF TRBV21-1 NA NA TRBJ2-7
TGTGCCAGTAGTCTAACAGGGGCCGAGCAGTACTTC CASSLTGAEQYF TRBV19 NA TRBD1 TRBJ2-7
TGTGCCAGCAGCTTGGGGCTAGCGGGAGGGCCTCGGGAGCAGTACTTC CASSLGLAGGPREQYF TRBV5-5 NA TRBD2 TRBJ2-7
TGTGCCTGGGGGGCAGGGCTAAATCAGCCCCAGCATTTT CAWGAGLNQPQHF TRBV30 NA NA TRBJ1-5
TGTGCCAGCAGCCAAGATCAGGGAAGCACTGAAGCTTTCTTT CASSQDQGSTEAFF TRBV4-2 few NA TRBJ1-1
TGTGCCAGCTACTCTAGGACTAGCGGGGTCTACGAGCAGTACTTC CASYSRTSGVYEQYF TRBV6-1 few TRBD2 TRBJ2-7
TGCGCCAGCAGCATACGGACTAGCGGGACCTACGAGCAGTACTTC CASSIRTSGTYEQYF TRBV5-1 once TRBD2 TRBJ2-7
TGTGCCAGCAGCTTACAACCAGGGGGCGGAAACATTCAGTACTTC CASSLQPGGGNIQYF TRBV7-8 NA TRBD1 TRBJ2-4
TGTGCCATCAGTGAGCAAGTACAGAGCTATGGCTACACCTTC CAISEQVQSYGYTF TRBV10-3 NA NA TRBJ1-2
TGCGCCAGCAGCCAGGGAGACAGGGGTCGGACCGAGTGGGACACAGATACGCAGTATTTT CASSQGDRGRTEWDTDTQYF TRBV4-1 few TRBD1 TRBJ2-3
TGTGCCATCAGTGAGGAAGGGGATCAGCCCCAGCATTTT CAISEEGDQPQHF TRBV10-3 NA NA TRBJ1-5
TGTGCCAGCAGTTTACGAGGACTAGCGGGTGTGATGTCGGAGCAGTTCTTC CASSLRGLAGVMSEQFF TRBV27 NA TRBD2 TRBJ2-1
TGTGCCAGCAGCTTGGTGTCCTCTAATAATGAAAAACTGTTTTTT CASSLVSSNNEKLFF TRBV5-6 NA NA TRBJ1-4
TGTGCCAGCAGGAAAGAGGGTGGCACTGAAGCTTTCTTT CASRKEGGTEAFF TRBV7-9 few NA TRBJ1-1
TGTGCCACCTCACACTCTGGAAACACCATATATTTT CATSHSGNTIYF TRBV15 NA NA TRBJ1-3
TGTGCCAGCAGTGACCCGACAACAACTAATGAAAAACTGTTTTTT CASSDPTTTNEKLFF TRBV25-1 NA NA TRBJ1-4
TGTGCCAGCAGTAACCCCGGGACAACTGAAGCTTTCTTT CASSNPGTTEAFF TRBV7-9 once NA TRBJ1-1
TGTGCCAGCAGCCCTGGGGGGGAAGCCTACGAGCAGTACTTC CASSPGGEAYEQYF TRBV11-3 NA TRBD2 TRBJ2-7
TGTGCCAGTAGTTGGGGACAGGGCCTCATGAACACTGAAGCTTTCTTT CASSWGQGLMNTEAFF TRBV19 NA TRBD1 TRBJ1-1